Listed below are T cell receptor beta chains from one sample, sequenced in a study of radiotherapy plus CTLA-4 blockade in lung cancer. The repertoire was sequenced with immunoSEQ multiplex PCR; TCRdb's copy has only in-frame clones and lacks some. The table shows more than 90,000 clones, with about 90% occurring only once. Sequences were derived from peripheral blood, sampled from a patient treated with radiotherapy plus ipilimumab. Receptor source: a human donor with non-small cell lung cancer that progressed on radiotherapy plus ipilimumab. Each CDR3 is given with its conserved first and last residue. D genes are given only for firm matches. Size is stated for part of the rows, as once, few or many counts, or as a class when the clone is expanded.

V gene	clone size	J gene	D gene	CDR3 protein	CDR3 DNA
TRBV15	-	TRBJ2-3	-	CATSTVSGPDTQYF	TGTGCCACCAGCACCGTGTCGGGTCCAGATACGCAGTATTTT
TRBV7-9	-	TRBJ2-3	-	CASSPQGDTQYF	TGTGCCAGCAGCCCCCAAGGAGATACGCAGTATTTT
TRBV18	few	TRBJ2-1	-	CASSRPRGGGQFF	TGTGCCAGCTCACGTCCTCGCGGCGGCGGGCAGTTCTTC
TRBV11-2	few	TRBJ2-1	-	CASSREVDEQFF	TGTGCCAGCAGCCGAGAGGTAGATGAGCAGTTCTTC
TRBV11-3	-	TRBJ1-1	-	CASSSLRDTEAFF	TGTGCCAGCAGTTCGCTGAGAGACACTGAAGCTTTCTTT
TRBV4-1	few	TRBJ2-7	TRBD1	CASSQGTGTYEQYF	TGCGCCAGCAGCCAAGGGACAGGGACCTACGAGCAGTACTTC
TRBV7-2	-	TRBJ2-7	TRBD2	CASSFSGRVGGYEQYF	TGTGCCAGCAGCTTTAGCGGGAGGGTTGGAGGGTACGAGCAGTACTTC
TRBV30	-	TRBJ2-5	-	CAWTQGGGLETQYF	TGTGCCTGGACTCAAGGTGGGGGGCTGGAGACCCAGTACTTC
TRBV11-2	-	TRBJ1-1	-	CASSLDRGQNSNTEAFF	TGTGCCAGCAGCTTAGACCGAGGACAGAACTCGAACACTGAAGCTTTCTTT
TRBV2	-	TRBJ2-3	-	CASSERGNTDTQYF	TGTGCCAGCAGTGAACGGGGGAACACAGATACGCAGTATTTT
TRBV6-5	-	TRBJ1-5	-	CASSSGAAPNQPQHF	TGTGCCAGCAGTTCTGGGGCGGCCCCCAATCAGCCCCAGCATTTT
TRBV30	-	TRBJ1-2	-	CAWSEQGSYGYTF	TGTGCCTGGAGTGAACAGGGTAGCTATGGCTACACCTTC
TRBV6-6	-	TRBJ1-2	-	CASTRGYTF	TGTGCCAGCACACGGGGCTACACCTTC
TRBV5-1	-	TRBJ2-6	-	CASSYGGASGANVLTF	TGCGCCAGCAGCTACGGGGGAGCTTCTGGGGCCAACGTCCTGACTTTC
TRBV7-9	-	TRBJ1-1	TRBD1	CASSPESGQGAFF	TGTGCCAGCAGCCCGGAAAGCGGACAGGGTGCTTTCTTT
TRBV30	-	TRBJ1-1	-	CAWSVGQGSFF	-
TRBV18	-	TRBJ1-2	TRBD1	CASSPRARDRGDGYTF	TGTGCCAGCTCACCACGGGCTCGGGACAGGGGGGACGGCTACACCTTC
TRBV7-2	few	TRBJ2-3	TRBD2	CASSFRDYEDTQYF	TGTGCCAGCAGCTTCCGGGACTATGAAGATACGCAGTATTTT
TRBV29-1	few	TRBJ2-3	-	CSVSGWGTDTQYF	TGCAGCGTTAGCGGGTGGGGCACAGATACGCAGTATTTT
TRBV2	-	TRBJ2-3	TRBD2	CAKGLAGGTQYF	TGTGCCAAGGGACTAGCGGGAGGGACGCAGTATTTT
TRBV27	few	TRBJ2-5	TRBD1	CASSLGTDRETQYF	TGTGCCAGCAGTCTCGGGACAGACCGGGAGACCCAGTACTTC
TRBV5-1	-	TRBJ2-7	-	CASSLPPSVPEQYF	TGCGCCAGCAGCTTGCCCCCGTCTGTGCCCGAGCAGTACTTC
TRBV15	-	TRBJ2-2	-	CATSRDIPGPTNTGELFF	TGTGCCACCAGCAGAGATATCCCGGGGCCCACGAACACCGGGGAGCTGTTTTTT